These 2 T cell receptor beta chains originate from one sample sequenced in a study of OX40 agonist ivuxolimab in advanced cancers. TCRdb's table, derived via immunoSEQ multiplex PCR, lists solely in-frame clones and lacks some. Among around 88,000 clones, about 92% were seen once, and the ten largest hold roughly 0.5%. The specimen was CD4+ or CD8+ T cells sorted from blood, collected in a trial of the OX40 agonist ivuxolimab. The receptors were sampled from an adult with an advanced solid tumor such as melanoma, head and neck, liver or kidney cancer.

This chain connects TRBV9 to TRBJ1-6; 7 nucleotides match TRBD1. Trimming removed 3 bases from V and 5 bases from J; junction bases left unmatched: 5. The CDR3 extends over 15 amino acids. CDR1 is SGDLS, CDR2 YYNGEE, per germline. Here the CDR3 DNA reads TGTGCCAGCAGCGGCCTCACAGGGGATAATTCACCCCTCCACTTT. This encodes CASSGLTGDNSPLHF.

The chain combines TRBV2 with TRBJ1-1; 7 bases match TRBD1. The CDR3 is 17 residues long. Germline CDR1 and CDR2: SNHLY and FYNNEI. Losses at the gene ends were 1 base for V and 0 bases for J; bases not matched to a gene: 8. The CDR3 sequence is CASSEGTDRVMNTEAFF. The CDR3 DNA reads TGTGCCAGCAGTGAAGGGACCGACAGGGTCATGAACACTGAAGCTTTCTTT.